This T cell receptor beta chain is drawn from a study of cytomegalovirus exposure and HLA in healthy donors. PCR was performed using 60 Vbeta and 13 Jbeta primers. The protocol was immunoSEQ multiplex PCR, while the TCRdb copy is restricted to in-frame clones and leaves out a portion. Of over 95,000 clones in the sample, 76% are singletons; the top ten hold approximately 12%. From germline, CDR1 is SGHRS and CDR2 YFSETQ. The CDR3 is 15 amino acids. Trimming cost V 2 bases and J 2 bases; bases outside gene matches: 5. The V call is TRBV5-1, the J call TRBJ2-3; 7 bases are shared with TRBD2. The sample was PBMCs. The clonotype comes from a woman in her 40s in good health and CMV-seropositive. CDR3 DNA: TGCGCCAGCAGCTTAATAGCGGGCACCACAGATACGCAGTATTTT. Translating gives CASSLIAGTTDTQYF.